This T cell receptor (beta chain) was sequenced for a study of blood T cell repertoires in COVID-19. The protocol was immunoSEQ multiplex PCR, while the TCRdb copy is restricted to in-frame clones and leaves out a portion. Of about 250,000 clones in the sample, more than 75% were seen once. The TCR was taken from a woman of 80 years or more with COVID-19, enrolled during active disease. Sequencing input: peripheral blood.

The CDR3 region has the DNA TGTGCCAGCAGCAGGACAGGGGATTCTGAAGCTTTCTTT. This encodes CASSRTGDSEAFF. The genes are TRBV6-2 or TRBV6-3 and TRBJ1-1, with 9 bases identical to TRBD1. This CDR3 comprises 13 residues. The germline V gene has CDR1 MNHEY and CDR2 SVGEGT. J was trimmed by 6 bases and V by 6 bases; bases with no gene match: 5.